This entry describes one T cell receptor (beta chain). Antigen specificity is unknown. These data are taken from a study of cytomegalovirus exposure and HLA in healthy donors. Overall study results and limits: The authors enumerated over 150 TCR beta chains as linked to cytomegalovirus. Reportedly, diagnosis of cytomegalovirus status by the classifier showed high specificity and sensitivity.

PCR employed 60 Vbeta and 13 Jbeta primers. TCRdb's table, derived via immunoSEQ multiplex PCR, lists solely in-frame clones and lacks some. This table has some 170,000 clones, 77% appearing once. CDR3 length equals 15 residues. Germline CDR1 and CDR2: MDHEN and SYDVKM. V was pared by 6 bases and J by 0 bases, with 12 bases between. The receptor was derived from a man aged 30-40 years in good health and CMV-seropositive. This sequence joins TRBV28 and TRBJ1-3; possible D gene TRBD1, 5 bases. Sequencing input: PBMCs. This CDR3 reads CASSGGESSGNTIYF. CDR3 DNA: TGTGCCAGCAGCGGAGGGGAGAGCTCTGGAAACACCATATATTTT.